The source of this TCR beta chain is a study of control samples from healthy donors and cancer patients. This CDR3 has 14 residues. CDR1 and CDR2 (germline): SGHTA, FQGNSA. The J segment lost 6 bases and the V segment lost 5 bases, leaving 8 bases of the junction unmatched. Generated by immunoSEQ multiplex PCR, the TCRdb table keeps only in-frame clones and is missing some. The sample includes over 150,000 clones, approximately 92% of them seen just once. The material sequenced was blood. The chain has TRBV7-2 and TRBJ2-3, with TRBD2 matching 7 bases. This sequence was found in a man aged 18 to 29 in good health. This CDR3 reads CASSPGGGGDTQYF. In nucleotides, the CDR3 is TGTGCCAGCAGCCCGGGGGGAGGCGGGGATACGCAGTATTTT.